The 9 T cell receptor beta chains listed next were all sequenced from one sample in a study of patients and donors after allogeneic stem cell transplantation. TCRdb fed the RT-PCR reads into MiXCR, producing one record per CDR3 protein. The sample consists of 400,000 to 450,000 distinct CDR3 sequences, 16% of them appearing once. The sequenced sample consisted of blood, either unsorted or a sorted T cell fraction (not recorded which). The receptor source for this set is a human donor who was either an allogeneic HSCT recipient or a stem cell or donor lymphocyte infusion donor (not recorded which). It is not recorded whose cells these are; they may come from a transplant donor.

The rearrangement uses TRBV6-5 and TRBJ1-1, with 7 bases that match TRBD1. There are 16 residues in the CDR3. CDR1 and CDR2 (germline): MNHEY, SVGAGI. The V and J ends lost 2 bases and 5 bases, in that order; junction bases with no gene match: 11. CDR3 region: CASSYRLGTAETEAFF. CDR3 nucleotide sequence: TGTGCCAGCAGTTACCGCCTCGGGACAGCAGAAACTGAAGCTTTCTTT.

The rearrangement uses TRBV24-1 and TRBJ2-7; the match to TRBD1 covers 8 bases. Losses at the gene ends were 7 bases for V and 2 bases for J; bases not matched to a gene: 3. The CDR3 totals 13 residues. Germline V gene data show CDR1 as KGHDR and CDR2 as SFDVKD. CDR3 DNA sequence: TGTGCCACCAGCAGACAGGGGACCTACGAGCAGTACTTC. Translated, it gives CATSRQGTYEQYF.

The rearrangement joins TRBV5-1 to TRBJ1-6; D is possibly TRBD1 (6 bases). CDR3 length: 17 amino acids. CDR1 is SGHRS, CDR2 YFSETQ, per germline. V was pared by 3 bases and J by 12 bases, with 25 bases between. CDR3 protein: CASSSGGPGRGLGPLHF. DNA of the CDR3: TGCGCCAGCAGCTCTGGGGGGCCAGGCCGAGGATTGGGACCCCTCCACTTT.

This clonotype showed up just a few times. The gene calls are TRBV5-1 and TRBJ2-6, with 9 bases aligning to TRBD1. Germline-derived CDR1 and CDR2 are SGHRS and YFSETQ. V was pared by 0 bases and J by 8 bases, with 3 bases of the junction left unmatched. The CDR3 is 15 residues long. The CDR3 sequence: CASSLGTGVTNVLTF. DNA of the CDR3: TGCGCCAGCAGCTTGGGGACAGGGGTGACCAACGTCCTGACTTTC.

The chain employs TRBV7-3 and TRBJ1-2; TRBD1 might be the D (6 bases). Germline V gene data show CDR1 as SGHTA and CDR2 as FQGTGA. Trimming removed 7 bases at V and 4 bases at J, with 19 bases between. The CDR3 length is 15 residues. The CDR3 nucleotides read TGTGCCAGCAAACCTGGGGGGGGCGCCTCCTATGGCTACACCTTC. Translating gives CASKPGGGASYGYTF. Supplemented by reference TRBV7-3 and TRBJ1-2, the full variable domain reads GAGVSQTPSNKVTEKGKYVELRCDPISGHTALYWYRQSLGQGPEFLIYFQGTGAADDSGLPNDRFFAVRPEGSVSTLKIQRTERGDSAVYLCASKPGGGASYGYTFGSGTRLTVV.

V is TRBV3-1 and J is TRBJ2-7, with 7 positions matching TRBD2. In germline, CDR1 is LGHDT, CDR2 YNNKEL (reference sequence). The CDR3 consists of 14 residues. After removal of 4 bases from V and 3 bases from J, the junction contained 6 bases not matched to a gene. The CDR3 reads CASSRGGSGYEQYF. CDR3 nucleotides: TGTGCCAGCAGCCGGGGCGGGAGTGGCTACGAGCAGTACTTC.

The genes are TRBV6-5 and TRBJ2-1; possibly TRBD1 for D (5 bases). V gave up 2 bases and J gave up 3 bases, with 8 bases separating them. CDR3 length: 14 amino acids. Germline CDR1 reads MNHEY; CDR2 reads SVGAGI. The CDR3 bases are TGTGCCAGCAGTTACGGCAGGGTCTACAATGAGCAGTTCTTC. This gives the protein CASSYGRVYNEQFF.

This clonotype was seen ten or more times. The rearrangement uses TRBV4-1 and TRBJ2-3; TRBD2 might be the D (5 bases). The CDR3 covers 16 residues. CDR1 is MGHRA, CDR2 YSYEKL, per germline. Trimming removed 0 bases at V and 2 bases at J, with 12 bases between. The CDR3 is CASSQDVLRVTDTQYF. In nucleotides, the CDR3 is TGCGCCAGCAGCCAAGATGTACTGCGGGTCACAGATACGCAGTATTTT.

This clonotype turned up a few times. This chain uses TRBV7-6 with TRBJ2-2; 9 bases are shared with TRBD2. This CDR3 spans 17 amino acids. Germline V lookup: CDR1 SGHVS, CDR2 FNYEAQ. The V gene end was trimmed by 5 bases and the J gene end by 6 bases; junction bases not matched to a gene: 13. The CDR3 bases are TGTGCCAGCAGCCCCTTATGGCTAGCGGGAAAACCCGGGGAGCTGTTTTTT. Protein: CASSPLWLAGKPGELFF.